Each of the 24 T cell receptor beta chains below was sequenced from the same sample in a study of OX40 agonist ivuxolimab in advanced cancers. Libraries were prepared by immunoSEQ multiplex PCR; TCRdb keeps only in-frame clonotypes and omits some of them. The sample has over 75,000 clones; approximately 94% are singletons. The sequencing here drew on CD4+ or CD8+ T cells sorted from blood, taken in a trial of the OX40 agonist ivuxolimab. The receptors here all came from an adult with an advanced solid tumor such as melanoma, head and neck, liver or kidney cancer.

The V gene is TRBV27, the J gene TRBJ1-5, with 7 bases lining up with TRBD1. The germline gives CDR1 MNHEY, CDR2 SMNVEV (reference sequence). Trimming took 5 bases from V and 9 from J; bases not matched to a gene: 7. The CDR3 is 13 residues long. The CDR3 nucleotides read TGTGCCAGCAGTCCAACACAGGGGTGGCCCCAGCATTTT. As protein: CASSPTQGWPQHF.

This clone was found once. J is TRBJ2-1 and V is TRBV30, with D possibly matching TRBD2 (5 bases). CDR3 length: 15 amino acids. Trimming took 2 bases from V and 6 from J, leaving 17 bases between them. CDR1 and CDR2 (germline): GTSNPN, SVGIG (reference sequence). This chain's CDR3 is CAWSRLPRPPNEQFF. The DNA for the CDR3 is TGTGCCTGGAGTAGACTACCTCGTCCCCCCAATGAGCAGTTCTTC.

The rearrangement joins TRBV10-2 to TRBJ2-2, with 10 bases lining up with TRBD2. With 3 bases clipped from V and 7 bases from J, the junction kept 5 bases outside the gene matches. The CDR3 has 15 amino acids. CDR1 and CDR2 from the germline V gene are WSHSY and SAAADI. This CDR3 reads CASSDLAGADGELFF. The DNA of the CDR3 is TGCGCCAGCAGTGACCTAGCGGGAGCTGACGGGGAGCTGTTTTTT.

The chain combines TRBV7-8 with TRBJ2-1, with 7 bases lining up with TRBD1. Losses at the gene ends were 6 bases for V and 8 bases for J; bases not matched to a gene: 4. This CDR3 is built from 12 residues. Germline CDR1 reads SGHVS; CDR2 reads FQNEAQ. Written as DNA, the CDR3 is TGTGCCAGCAGAGATACAGGGGATGAGCAGTTCTTC. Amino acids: CASRDTGDEQFF.

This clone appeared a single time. CDR3 residues: CASRRTGTSGRANEQFF. CDR3 bases: TGTGCCAGCAGACGAACCGGGACTAGCGGGAGGGCAAATGAGCAGTTCTTC. The chain uses TRBV5-6 and TRBJ2-1; 16 nucleotides match TRBD2. Germline CDR1 SGHDT, CDR2 YYEEEE. The J segment lost 7 bases and the V segment lost 5 bases, leaving 9 bases of the junction unmatched. CDR3 size: 17 residues.

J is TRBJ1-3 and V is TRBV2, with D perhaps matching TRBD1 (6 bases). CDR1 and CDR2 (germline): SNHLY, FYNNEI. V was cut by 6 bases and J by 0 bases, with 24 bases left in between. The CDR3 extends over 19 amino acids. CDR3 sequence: CASSQRRGTQGYSGNTIYF. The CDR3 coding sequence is TGTGCCAGCAGCCAAAGAAGGGGGACCCAGGGTTACTCTGGAAACACCATATATTTT.

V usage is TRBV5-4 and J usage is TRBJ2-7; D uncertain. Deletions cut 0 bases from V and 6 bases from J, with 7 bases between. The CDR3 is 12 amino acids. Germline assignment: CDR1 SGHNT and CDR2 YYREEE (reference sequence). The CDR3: CASSLGWGEQYF. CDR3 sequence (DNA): TGTGCCAGCAGCTTGGGCTGGGGCGAGCAGTACTTC.

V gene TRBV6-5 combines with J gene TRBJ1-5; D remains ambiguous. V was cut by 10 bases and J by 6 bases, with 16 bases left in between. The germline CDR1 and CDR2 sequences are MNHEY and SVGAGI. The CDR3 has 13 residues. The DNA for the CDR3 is TGTGCCACCAGAGAGGGCATTGGTCAGCCCCAGCATTTT. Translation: CATREGIGQPQHF.

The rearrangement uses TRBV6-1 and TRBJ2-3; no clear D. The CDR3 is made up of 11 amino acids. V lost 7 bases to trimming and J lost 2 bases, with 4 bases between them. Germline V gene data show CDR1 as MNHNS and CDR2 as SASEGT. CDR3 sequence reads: CASTPTDTQYF. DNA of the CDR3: TGTGCCAGCACGCCCACAGATACGCAGTATTTT.

The CDR3 nucleotides read TGCGCCAGCAGTGTGGCGGGAGGGTTGTACGAGCAGTACTTC. It is translated as CASSVAGGLYEQYF. This chain uses TRBV10-2 with TRBJ2-7; 9 bases line up with TRBD2. The germline V gene has CDR1 WSHSY and CDR2 SAAADI. V trimming: 4 bases; J trimming: 4 bases; junction bases outside the gene matches: 5. The CDR3 is 14 residues long.

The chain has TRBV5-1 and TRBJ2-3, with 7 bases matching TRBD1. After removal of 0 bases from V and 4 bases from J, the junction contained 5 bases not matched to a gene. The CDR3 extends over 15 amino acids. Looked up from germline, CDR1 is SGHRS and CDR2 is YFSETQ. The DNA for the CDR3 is TGCGCCAGCAGCTTGGAGGGGGCGAGGGCAGATACGCAGTATTTT. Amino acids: CASSLEGARADTQYF.

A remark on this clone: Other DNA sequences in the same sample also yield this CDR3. The CDR3 loop is CASSFGTGYTDTQYF. CDR3 DNA sequence: TGTGCCAGCAGCTTTGGTACAGGGTACACAGATACGCAGTATTTT. The V call is TRBV5-6, the J call TRBJ2-3; TRBD1 is a possible D gene (6 bases). The germline gives CDR1 SGHDT, CDR2 YYEEEE. Between the trimmed V and J ends, which lost 2 bases and 2 bases, there was a span of 12 bases. The CDR3 extends over 15 amino acids.

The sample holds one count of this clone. The CDR3 nucleotides read TGTGCCAGCAGCTCCCTGAACACCGGGGAGCTGTTTTTT. Its translation: CASSSLNTGELFF. The rearrangement links TRBV7-3 to TRBJ2-2; D is ambiguous. Germline V lookup: CDR1 SGHTA, CDR2 FQGTGA. The CDR3 is 13 amino acids. The V gene lost 4 bases and the J gene lost 1 base, with 4 bases spanning the gap.

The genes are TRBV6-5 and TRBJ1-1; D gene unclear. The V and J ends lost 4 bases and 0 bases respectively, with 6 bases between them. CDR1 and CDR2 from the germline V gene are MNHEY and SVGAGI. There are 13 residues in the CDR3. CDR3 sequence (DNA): TGTGCCAGCAGTTGGGTTATGAACACTGAAGCTTTCTTT. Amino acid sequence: CASSWVMNTEAFF.

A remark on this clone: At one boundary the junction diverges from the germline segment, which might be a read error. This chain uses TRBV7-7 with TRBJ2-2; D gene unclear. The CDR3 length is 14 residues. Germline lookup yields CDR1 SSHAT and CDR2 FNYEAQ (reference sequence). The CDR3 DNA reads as TGTGCTAGCAGCTTGTCGACCGACACCGGGGAGCTGTTTTTT. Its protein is CASSLSTDTGELFF.

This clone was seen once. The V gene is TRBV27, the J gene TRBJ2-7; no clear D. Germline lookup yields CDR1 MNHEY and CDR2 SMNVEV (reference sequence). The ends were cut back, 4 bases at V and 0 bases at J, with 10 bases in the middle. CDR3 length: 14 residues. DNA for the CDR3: TGTGCCAGCAGTTCCTTACCATTCTCCTACGAGCAGTACTTC. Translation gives CASSSLPFSYEQYF.

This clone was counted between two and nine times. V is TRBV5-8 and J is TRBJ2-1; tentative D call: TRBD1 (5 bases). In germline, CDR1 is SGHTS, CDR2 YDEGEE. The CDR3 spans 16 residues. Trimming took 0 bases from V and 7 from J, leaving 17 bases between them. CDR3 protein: CASSLAPGQGGNEQFF. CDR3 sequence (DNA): TGTGCCAGCAGCTTGGCCCCCGGGCAGGGTGGGAATGAGCAGTTCTTC. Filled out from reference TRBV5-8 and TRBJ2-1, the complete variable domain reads EAGVTQSPTHLIKTRGQQATLRCSPISGHTSVYWYQQALGLGLQFLLWYDEGEERNRGNFPPRFSGRQFPNYSSELNVNALELEDSALYLCASSLAPGQGGNEQFFGPGTRLTVL.

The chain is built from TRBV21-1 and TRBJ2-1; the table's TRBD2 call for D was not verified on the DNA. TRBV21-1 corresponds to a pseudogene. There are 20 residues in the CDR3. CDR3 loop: CASSKTPRLAGGPLDNEQFF. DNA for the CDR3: TGTGCCAGCAGCAAAACCCCCAGGCTAGCGGGAGGCCCTCTTGATAATGAGCAGTTCTTC.

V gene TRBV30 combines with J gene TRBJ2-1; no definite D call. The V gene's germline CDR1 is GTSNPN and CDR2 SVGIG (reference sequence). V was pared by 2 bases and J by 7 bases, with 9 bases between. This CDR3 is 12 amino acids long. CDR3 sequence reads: CAWSSRGNEQFF. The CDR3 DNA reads TGTGCCTGGAGTTCAAGAGGTAATGAGCAGTTCTTC.

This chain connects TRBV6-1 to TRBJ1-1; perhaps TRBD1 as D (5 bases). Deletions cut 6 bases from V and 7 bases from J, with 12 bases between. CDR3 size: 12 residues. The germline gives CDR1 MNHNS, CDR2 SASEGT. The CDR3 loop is CASRETAIEAFF. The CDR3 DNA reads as TGTGCCAGCAGGGAGACAGCAATTGAAGCTTTCTTT.

The CDR3 DNA reads TGTGCCAGCAGTTTAGGGCAGGGGGCTTACAATGAGCAGTTCTTC. It translates to CASSLGQGAYNEQFF. This rearrangement joins TRBV27 to TRBJ2-1; TRBD1 matches at 8 bases. The CDR3 is made up of 15 amino acids. The germline gives CDR1 MNHEY, CDR2 SMNVEV (reference sequence). The junction had 4 bases not matched to a gene; V was cut back by 2 bases and J by 4 bases.

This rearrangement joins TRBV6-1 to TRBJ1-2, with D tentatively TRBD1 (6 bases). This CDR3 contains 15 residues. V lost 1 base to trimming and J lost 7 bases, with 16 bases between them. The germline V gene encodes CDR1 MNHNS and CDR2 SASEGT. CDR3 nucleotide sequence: TGTGCCAGCAGTGAAGGACCTTACTTCAGGGGTGGCTACACCTTC. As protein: CASSEGPYFRGGYTF.

CDR3 DNA sequence: TGTGCCAGCAGCCCTCTTACCTCCTACGAGCAGTACTTC. Translation gives CASSPLTSYEQYF. The J gene is TRBJ2-7, the V gene TRBV7-9; no definite D call. The V end lost 5 bases, the J end lost 0 bases, and 8 bases lay between the germline ends. This CDR3 is 13 amino acids long. From germline, CDR1 is SEHNR and CDR2 FQNEAQ (reference sequence). The entire variable domain, with the rest obtained from reference TRBV7-9 and TRBJ2-7, is as follows: DTGVSQNPRHKITKRGQNVTFRCDPISEHNRLYWYRQTLGQGPEFLTYFQNEAQLEKSRLLSDRFSAERPKGSFSTLEIQRTEQGDSAMYLCASSPLTSYEQYFGPGTRLTVT.

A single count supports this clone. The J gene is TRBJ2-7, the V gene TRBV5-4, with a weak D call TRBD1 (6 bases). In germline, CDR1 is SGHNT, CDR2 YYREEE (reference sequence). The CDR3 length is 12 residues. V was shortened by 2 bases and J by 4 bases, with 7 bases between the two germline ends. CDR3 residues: CASSFTGYEQYF. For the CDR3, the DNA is TGTGCCAGCAGCTTTACAGGGTACGAGCAGTACTTC.